This T cell receptor beta chain was identified in a study of T-cell reconstitution after alpha-beta-depleted transplantation in children. Trimming removed 4 bases from V and 10 bases from J, with 14 bases in between. Germline-derived CDR1 and CDR2 are LGHDT and YNNKEL (reference sequence). This CDR3 is built from 14 residues. Molecular barcoding with unique molecular identifiers was used for the TCRbeta library. TCRdb reprocessed the PCR reads with MiXCR, giving one entry per CDR3 protein. The sample carries 350,000 to 500,000 distinct CDR3 sequences, around two fifths recorded once. Study-level points and caveats: Counts and diversity of T cells one year after transplant came mostly from newly produced T cells.

Note on this clonotype: Its antigen is undetermined.

The chain employs TRBV3-1 and TRBJ1-6; the D gene is possibly TRBD1 (5 bases). The sequence derives from a girl aged 2 to 10 with aplastic anemia, due to receive a stem cell transplant. This sample comprised PBMCs, obtained before TCRalphabeta/CD19-depleted stem cell transplant. CDR3: CASSLRTGVSPLHF. In DNA, the CDR3 is TGTGCCAGCAGCCTGAGAACAGGTGTCTCACCCCTCCACTTT. The whole variable domain, filled in from reference TRBV3-1 and TRBJ1-6, reads DTAVSQTPKYLVTQMGNDKSIKCEQNLGHDTMYWYKQDSKKFLKIMFSYNNKELIINETVPNRFSPKSPDKAHLNLHINSLELGDSAVYFCASSLRTGVSPLHFGNGTRLTVT.